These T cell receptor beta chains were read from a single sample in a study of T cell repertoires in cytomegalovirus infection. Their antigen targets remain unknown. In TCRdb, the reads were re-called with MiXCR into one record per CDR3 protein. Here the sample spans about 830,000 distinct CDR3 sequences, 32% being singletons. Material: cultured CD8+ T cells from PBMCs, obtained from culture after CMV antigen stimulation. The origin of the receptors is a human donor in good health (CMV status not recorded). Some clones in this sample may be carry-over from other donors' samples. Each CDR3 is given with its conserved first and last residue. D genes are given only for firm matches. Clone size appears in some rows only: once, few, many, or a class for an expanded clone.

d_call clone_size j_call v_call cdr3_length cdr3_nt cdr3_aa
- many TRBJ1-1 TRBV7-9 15 TGTGCCAGCAGCAGGCACCGGGACACTAACACTGAAGCTTTCTTT CASSRHRDTNTEAFF
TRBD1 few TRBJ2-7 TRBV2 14 TGTGCCAACCTCGGTACAGGGGGTCAGTACGAGCAGTACTTC CANLGTGGQYEQYF
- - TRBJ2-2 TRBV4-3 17 TGCGCCAGCAGCCAAGATCCCCCGACAGTCGACACCGGGGAGCTGTTTTTT CASSQDPPTVDTGELFF
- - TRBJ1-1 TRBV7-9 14 TGTGCCAGCAGCAAACAGGAGTGGGGGACTGAAGCTTTCTTT CASSKQEWGTEAFF
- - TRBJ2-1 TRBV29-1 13 TGCAGCGTAAGGTCAGGGCTGGACAATGAGCAGTTCTTC CSVRSGLDNEQFF
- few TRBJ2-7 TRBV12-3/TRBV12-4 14 TGTGCCAGCAGTTTAGGGCGGGTAAACCACGAGCAGTACTTC CASSLGRVNHEQYF
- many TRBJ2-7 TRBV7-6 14 TGTGCCAGCAGCTTAGAGGACACCTCCTACGAGCAGTACTTC CASSLEDTSYEQYF
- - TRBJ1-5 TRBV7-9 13 TGTGCCAGCAGCTTAGATGTAGCTCAGCCCCAACATTTT CASSLDVAQPQHF
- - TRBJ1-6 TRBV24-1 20 TGTGTCACCAGTGATTTCAAGGTTCTAGCCGAAGGCTGCTATAATTCACCCCTCCACTTT CVTSDFKVLAEGCYNSPLHF
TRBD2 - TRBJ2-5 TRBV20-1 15 TGCAGTGCTGGGACTAGCGGGGGGCATGGGGAGACCCAGTACTTC CSAGTSGGHGETQYF
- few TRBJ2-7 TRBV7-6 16 TGTGCCAGCAGCCCGCGTGGGGGCCGGCCGGGCTACGAGCAGTACTTC CASSPRGGRPGYEQYF
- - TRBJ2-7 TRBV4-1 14 TGCGCCAGCAGCCCCCCGGGGCTCGATTACGAGCAGTACTTC CASSPPGLDYEQYF
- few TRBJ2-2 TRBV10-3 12 TGTGCCATCCAGGGTGTGACCGGGGAGCTGTTTTTT CAIQGVTGELFF
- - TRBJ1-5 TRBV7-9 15 TGTGCCAGCAGCCGAAGCGGACGGGGGGATCAGCCCCAGCATTTT CASSRSGRGDQPQHF
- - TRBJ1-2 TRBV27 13 TGTGCCAGCAGTTTCGGACCGAGCTATGGCTACACCTTC CASSFGPSYGYTF
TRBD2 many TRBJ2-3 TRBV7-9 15 TGTGCCAGCAGCAAGACTAGCGGGACCACAGATACGCAGTATTTT CASSKTSGTTDTQYF
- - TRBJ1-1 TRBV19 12 TGTGCCAGTAGCTGGGGGCCGACTGAAGCTTTCTTT CASSWGPTEAFF
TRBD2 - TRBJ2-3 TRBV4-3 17 TGCGCCAGCAGCCAAGGGTTTTCGAGGCGGGGGGGAGATACGCAGTATTTT CASSQGFSRRGGDTQYF
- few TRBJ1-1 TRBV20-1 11 TGCAGTGCTAGAGTCGCCACTGAAGCTTTCTTT CSARVATEAFF
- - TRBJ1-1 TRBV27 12 TGTGCCAGCAGTTCCCGGGCAGCTGAAGCTTTCTTT CASSSRAAEAFF
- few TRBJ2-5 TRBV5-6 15 TGTGCCAGCAGCTTGGGACAGGCGTACCAAGAGACCCAGTACTTC CASSLGQAYQETQYF
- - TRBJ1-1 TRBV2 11 TGTGCCATCACAGTGGACTATGAAGCTTTCTTT CAITVDYEAFF
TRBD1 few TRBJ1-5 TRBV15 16 TGTGCCACCAGTACTAACCGGGACAGGGAAAATCAGCCCCAGCATTTT CATSTNRDRENQPQHF
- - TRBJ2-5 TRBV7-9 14 TGTGCCAGCAGCTTAAGGACAGTCCAAGAGACCCAGTACTTC CASSLRTVQETQYF
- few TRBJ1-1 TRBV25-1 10 TGTGCCAGCCGGGGACCTGAAGCTTTCTTT CASRGPEAFF
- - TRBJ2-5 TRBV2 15 TGTGCTAGCAAATTGCAGTCACTATTCCAAGAGACCCAGTACTTC CASKLQSLFQETQYF
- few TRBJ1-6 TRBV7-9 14 TGTGCCAGCAGCGCGGACGGGTGGAATTCACCCCTCCACTTT CASSADGWNSPLHF
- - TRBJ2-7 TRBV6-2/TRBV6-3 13 TGTGCCAGTGAGGCAGACCACTCCTACGAGCAGTACTTC CASEADHSYEQYF
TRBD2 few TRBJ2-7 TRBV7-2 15 TGTGCCAGCAGCTTAAACGGGAGGGGCACCTACGAGCAGTACTTC CASSLNGRGTYEQYF
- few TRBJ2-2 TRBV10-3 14 TGTGCCATCAGTGAGTCCGTGAACACCGGGGAGCTGTTTTTT CAISESVNTGELFF
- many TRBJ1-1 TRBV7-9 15 TGTGCCAGCAGCTTAAGGCGGGGAGGGAACACTGAAGCTTTCTTT CASSLRRGGNTEAFF
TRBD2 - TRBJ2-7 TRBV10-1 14 TGCGCCAGCTCGACCGGGACTAGCGTTTCCGAGCAGTACTTC CASSTGTSVSEQYF
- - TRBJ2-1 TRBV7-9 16 TGTGCCAGCAGCTTAGGTGGCGGGCACTCCTACAATGAGCAGTTCTTC CASSLGGGHSYNEQFF
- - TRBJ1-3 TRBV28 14 TGTGCCAGCAGTTTGGGAGTAGGTGGAAACACCATATATTTT CASSLGVGGNTIYF
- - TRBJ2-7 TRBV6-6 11 TGTGCCAGCAGTTACCAATACGAGCAGTACTTC CASSYQYEQYF
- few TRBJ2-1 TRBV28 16 TGTGCCAGCAGTTTGTGGGGGTCGGCATGGAGCATGGGTCCGTTCTTC CASSLWGSAWSMGPFF
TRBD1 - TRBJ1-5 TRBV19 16 TGTGCCAGTAGACAGGGGGCAGGGTACGGCAATCAGCCCCAGCATTTT CASRQGAGYGNQPQHF
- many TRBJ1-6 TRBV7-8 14 TGTGCCAGCAGCTTAAAGTCTTATAATTCACCCCTCCACTTT CASSLKSYNSPLHF
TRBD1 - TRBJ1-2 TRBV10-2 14 TGCGCCAGCCGGGACAGGGGTCTTAACTATGGCTACACCTTC CASRDRGLNYGYTF
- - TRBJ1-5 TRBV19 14 TGTGCCAGTATGGGGGGGTATAGCAATCAGCCCCAGCATTTT CASMGGYSNQPQHF
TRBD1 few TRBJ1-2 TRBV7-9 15 TGTGCCAGCAGCCGAGACAGGGGGCGTATCTATGGCTACACCTTC CASSRDRGRIYGYTF
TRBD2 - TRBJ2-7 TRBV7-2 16 TGTACCAGCAGCTTAGTTAGGCGGGGGAGCTCCTACGAGCAGTACTTC CTSSLVRRGSSYEQYF